A single sample gave rise to the 4 T cell receptor beta chains below, sequenced in a study of blood T cell repertoires in COVID-19. Profiled with immunoSEQ multiplex PCR; TCRdb holds only in-frame clones, not every one. This sample has approximately 81,000 clones, with 82% found just once. The sample was peripheral blood. Source of these receptors: a human donor in a cohort sampled during active COVID-19.

The chain recombines TRBV3-1 (or the pseudogene TRBV3-2) with TRBJ1-5, with D tentatively TRBD1 (5 bases). Trimming removed 8 bases from V and 6 bases from J, with 17 bases in between. CDR3 length equals 14 residues. The germline gives CDR1 LGHDT, CDR2 YNNKEL (reference sequence). CDR3: CASSNYGGVQPQHF. The CDR3 nucleotides read TGTGCCAGCTCAAACTACGGGGGGGTTCAGCCCCAGCATTTT.

As concerns this clone: Sequence at one end of the junction differs from germline and may be a read error. The V and J genes are TRBV6-5 and TRBJ2-7, with 7 bases fitting TRBD1. Germline CDR1 is MNHEY and CDR2 is SVGAGI. The CDR3 is 13 residues long. Here the CDR3 DNA reads TGTGCCAGCAGAGCAGGGACAGCAAGGGAGCAGTACTTT. Amino acids: CASRAGTAREQYF.

The CDR3 protein is CASSFRPGEEKLFF. DNA for the CDR3: TGTGCCAGCAGCTTCAGGCCCGGGGAGGAAAAACTGTTTTTT. This rearrangement joins TRBV5-6 to TRBJ1-4; D call uncertain. V lost 2 bases and J 8 bases, leaving 13 bases between the germline ends. Germline values: CDR1 SGHDT, CDR2 YYEEEE. This CDR3 spans 14 amino acids.

This clone was detected only once. The rearrangement joins TRBV9 to TRBJ2-5, with 9 nucleotides matching TRBD2. CDR3 size: 14 residues. J was trimmed by 10 bases and V by 1 base; bases with no gene match: 8. CDR1 SGDLS and CDR2 YYNGEE come from the germline V gene. This CDR3 reads CASSVSSGAWDQYF. CDR3 DNA: TGTGCCAGCAGCGTATCTAGCGGGGCCTGGGACCAGTACTTC.